Listed here are 32 T cell receptor beta chains from one sample, sequenced in a study of blood T cells in healthy people across ages. Then a second PCR, running roughly 7 to 11 cycles, was carried out with a sample-barcoded 5' primer and a J-beta primer mix. A single record per CDR3 protein comes from TCRdb applying MiXCR to the 5' RACE reads. The table lists approximately 700,000 distinct CDR3 sequences, roughly 32% of them singletons, with 15% to 17% in the top ten. The sample taken for sequencing was blood. These receptors all stem from a woman older than 75 in good health.

With regard to this clonotype: Just one base apart from a much larger clone, this may be a read error. The rearrangement links TRBV9 to TRBJ2-3; 11 positions agree with TRBD2. Germline trimming cut 0 bases from V and 2 bases from J; bases unmatched to any gene: 2. Germline V gene lookup returns CDR1 SGDLS and CDR2 YYNGEE. The CDR3 length is 16 residues. The CDR3 DNA reads as TGTGCCAGCAGCGTAGGTAGCGGGGGGGACACAGATACGCAGTATTTT. Translating gives CASSVGSGGDTDTQYF.

As to this clonotype: Since a much larger clone is just one base distant, this may be a read error. The chain joins TRBV5-1 to TRBJ1-1, with 11 bases aligning to TRBD1. The CDR3 spans 16 residues. J was trimmed by 4 bases and V by 2 bases; bases with no gene match: 7. Germline values: CDR1 SGHRS, CDR2 YFSETQ. The CDR3 DNA reads as TGCGCCAGCAGCTTTATCATCGGGACAGGGGGCACTGAAGCTTTCTTT. It translates to CASSFIIGTGGTEAFF.

This clonotype was seen ten or more times. The chain uses TRBV5-1 and TRBJ1-2; D unresolved. The germline V and J ends were trimmed by 2 bases and 8 bases, with 13 bases remaining between them. CDR3 size: 13 residues. Germline-derived CDR1 and CDR2 are SGHRS and YFSETQ. The CDR3 region has the DNA TGCGCCAGCAGCTTCGGGTTAACTATGGGCTACACCTTC. Residues: CASSFGLTMGYTF.

This clonotype was recorded a few times. The gene calls are TRBV7-2 and TRBJ2-3; D is ambiguous. V shed 2 bases and J shed 6 bases, with 6 bases lying between them. CDR1 and CDR2 from the germline V gene are SGHTA and FQGNSA. The CDR3 totals 12 residues. CDR3 loop: CASSLSMDTQYF. The DNA of the CDR3 is TGTGCCAGCAGCTTATCTATGGATACGCAGTATTTT.

This clonotype was seen at least ten times. The chain uses TRBV10-3 and TRBJ2-3, with 7 bases that match TRBD1. With 10 bases clipped from V and 0 bases from J, the junction kept 4 bases outside the gene matches. Germline V CDR1 and CDR2: ENHRY, SYGVKD. The CDR3 sequence is 13 residues long. CDR3 bases: TGTGCCACCGGGACAGCGAGCACAGATACGCAGTATTTT. Protein sequence: CATGTASTDTQYF.

Turning to this clonotype: One end of the junction does not line up with germline, which may come from a read error. The chain uses TRBV12-3 or TRBV12-4 and TRBJ2-3, with 13 nucleotides matching TRBD2. The CDR3 extends over 17 amino acids. CDR3 amino acids: CASSLTSGGARTDAQYF. The CDR3 DNA follows: TGTGCCAGCAGTTTAACTAGCGGGGGGGCTCGCACAGATGCGCAGTATTTT.

The chain recombines TRBV7-8 with TRBJ2-7, with 13 bases lining up with TRBD2. Germline CDR1 and CDR2: SGHVS and FQNEAQ. Trimming cost V 6 bases and J 2 bases; bases outside gene matches: 10. The CDR3 sequence is 17 residues long. This chain's CDR3 is CASSWGLAGQNTYEQYF. The CDR3 DNA sequence: TGTGCCAGCAGTTGGGGACTAGCGGGACAGAATACCTACGAGCAGTACTTC.

The rearrangement uses TRBV7-9 and TRBJ2-7; D may be TRBD1 or TRBD2 (6 bases each). V was pared by 0 bases and J by 3 bases, with 12 bases between. The germline gives CDR1 SEHNR, CDR2 FQNEAQ (reference sequence). The CDR3 runs to 15 residues. CDR3 in DNA: TGTGCCAGCAGCTTAGCGAGGGGGGTGCTCTACGAGCAGTACTTC. It yields the protein CASSLARGVLYEQYF.

The V call is TRBV5-1, the J call TRBJ1-2; D is undetermined. The ends were cut back, 4 bases at V and 5 bases at J, with 9 bases in the middle. Germline CDR1 is SGHRS and CDR2 is YFSETQ. This CDR3 region has 12 residues. The CDR3 coding sequence is TGCGCCAGCAGCCTCGACACATATGGCTACACCTTC. The encoded protein is CASSLDTYGYTF.

J is TRBJ2-5 and V is TRBV20-1; no reliable D call. CDR1 and CDR2 (germline): DFQATT, SNEGSKA (reference sequence). CDR3 length: 11 amino acids. Trimming removed 6 bases at V and 5 bases at J, with 10 bases between. CDR3 in DNA: TGCAGTGCGCCCTCGAGGGAGACCCAGTACTTC. Protein product: CSAPSRETQYF.

With respect to this clonotype: This may be a read error: a much more frequent sequence differs by one nucleotide. V is TRBV2 and J is TRBJ1-5; D not certain. CDR3 size: 14 residues. In germline, CDR1 is SNHLY, CDR2 FYNNEI. Trimming took off 3 bases at V and 0 bases at J, with 6 bases between the two ends. CDR3 loop: CASSDSFSNQPQHF. The CDR3, as DNA: TGTGCCAGCAGTGACAGTTTTAGCAATCAGCCCCAGCATTTT.

This clonotype has ten or more counts. The rearrangement uses TRBV6-2 or TRBV6-3 and TRBJ2-3; 7 bases are a match to TRBD1. V shed 2 bases, J shed 1 base, and the junction held 6 bases outside the gene matches. Germline CDR1 and CDR2: MNHEY and SVGEGT. The CDR3 is 16 residues long. CDR3 sequence: CASSYRGGDGTDTQYF. Written as DNA, the CDR3 is TGTGCCAGCAGTTACCGAGGGGGCGATGGCACAGATACGCAGTATTTT.

In its sample, this clonotype was seen a few times. A much larger clone lies a single base off, so this may be a read error. This chain links TRBV5-1 with TRBJ2-7; tentatively, D is TRBD2 (5 bases). Germline-derived CDR1 and CDR2 are SGHRS and YFSETQ. CDR3 length equals 14 residues. The germline V and J ends were trimmed by 3 bases and 4 bases, with 14 bases remaining between them. The CDR3 loop reads CASSWRTLSYEQYF. Written as DNA, the CDR3 is TGCGCCAGCAGCTGGAGGACTTTAAGTTACGAGCAGTACTTC.

Concerning this clonotype itself: Being one base from a much bigger clone, this may be a read error. The V and J genes are TRBV20-1 and TRBJ1-2; D is undetermined. Germline CDR1 reads DFQATT; CDR2 reads SNEGSKA (reference sequence). CDR3 length: 13 amino acids. The CDR3 region has the DNA TGCAATGCTAGCAAAGGAAAGGACTATGGCTACACCTTC. Its protein product is CNASKGKDYGYTF.

This clonotype has just a few counts. The V call is TRBV11-3, the J call TRBJ2-7; no clear D. Germline V gene lookup returns CDR1 SGHNT and CDR2 YENEEA. The germline V and J ends were trimmed by 0 bases and 0 bases, with 6 bases remaining between them. The CDR3 has 14 residues. CDR3 residues: CASSLDLVSYEQYF. The CDR3 nucleotides are TGTGCCAGCAGCTTAGATCTCGTCTCCTACGAGCAGTACTTC.

In this sample, this clonotype turned up many times. J is TRBJ1-6 and V is TRBV7-8; maybe TRBD1 (6 bases). Per germline, CDR1 SGHVS and CDR2 FQNEAQ. The CDR3 has 15 amino acids. Trimming cost V 0 bases and J 6 bases, with 9 bases left between them. CDR3 nucleotide sequence: TGTGCCAGCAGCTTAGCAAGGGGGAGTAATTCACCCCTCCACTTT. Translation gives CASSLARGSNSPLHF.

The V gene is TRBV7-8, the J gene TRBJ2-7, with TRBD2 matching 7 bases. CDR1 is SGHVS, CDR2 FQNEAQ, per germline. The length of the CDR3 is 12 residues. V dropped 11 bases and J dropped 2; count of bases not matched to a gene: 6. The CDR3 region is CAWSGAPYEQYF. CDR3 nucleotide sequence: TGTGCCTGGAGCGGGGCGCCCTACGAGCAGTACTTC.

This clonotype was observed at least ten times. The V call is TRBV9, the J call TRBJ1-1, with a tentative D call TRBD1 (6 bases). The V end was cut by 2 bases, the J end by 4 bases, with 18 bases between. CDR3 size: 16 residues. Germline V lookup: CDR1 SGDLS, CDR2 YYNGEE. This CDR3 is CASSVGPGQGTTEAFF. DNA for the CDR3: TGTGCCAGCAGCGTCGGACCGGGGCAGGGGACCACTGAAGCTTTCTTT.

The table lists this clonotype with many counts. The gene calls are TRBV3-1 and TRBJ2-7; D gene ambiguous. The germline CDR1 and CDR2 sequences are LGHDT and YNNKEL (reference sequence). V was clipped by 0 bases and J by 4 bases, with 10 bases between them. The CDR3 sequence is 14 residues long. DNA of the CDR3: TGTGCCAGCAGCCAAGATCGAGACCAATACGAGCAGTACTTC. This encodes CASSQDRDQYEQYF.

This clonotype was observed a handful of times. This chain links TRBV7-8 with TRBJ1-6; D remains unclear. The CDR3 is made up of 14 amino acids. Per germline, CDR1 SGHVS and CDR2 FQNEAQ. V lost 1 base and J 9 bases, leaving 10 bases between the germline ends. For the CDR3, the DNA is TGTGCCAGCAGCTTAGACAGTTCCGGTTCACCCCTCCACTTT. It codes for CASSLDSSGSPLHF. Complete variable domain (other parts from reference TRBV7-8 and TRBJ1-6): GAGVSQSPRYKVAKRGQDVALRCDPISGHVSLFWYQQALGQGPEFLTYFQNEAQLDKSGLPSDRFFAERPEGSVSTLKIQRTQQEDSAVYLCASSLDSSGSPLHFGNGTRLTVT.

This clonotype came up many times. At one end, the junction sequence differs from germline, possibly due to a read error. The chain recombines TRBV5-1 with TRBJ1-1, with D possibly matching TRBD1 (5 bases). CDR1 is SGHRS, CDR2 YFSETQ, per germline. The CDR3 has 13 residues. The CDR3 DNA sequence: TGTGCCAGCAGCTTAGGGACTAACACTGAAGCTTTCTTT. As protein: CASSLGTNTEAFF.

This clonotype has a count of ten or more. The chain joins TRBV29-1 to TRBJ2-7, with D possibly matching TRBD1 (6 bases). CDR3 length: 12 amino acids. V shed 4 bases and J shed 1 base, with 8 bases lying between them. The germline V gene encodes CDR1 SQVTM and CDR2 ANQGSEA. The CDR3 loop is CSVAGTSYEQYF. DNA of the CDR3: TGCAGCGTTGCGGGGACATCCTACGAGCAGTACTTC.

Notes on this clonotype: The junction departs from the called germline gene at one end, perhaps through a read error. This chain uses TRBV6-5 with TRBJ2-7; perhaps TRBD1 as D (5 bases). CDR3 length equals 15 residues. CDR1 and CDR2 from the germline V gene are MNHEY and SVGAGI. The CDR3 DNA reads TGTGCCAGCAGCCAGGACAATGCTGGCTCCTACGGGCAGTACTTC. Translation: CASSQDNAGSYGQYF.

This clonotype has at least ten counts. The chain links TRBV27 to TRBJ2-7; TRBD2 aligns across 7 bases. This CDR3 region has 15 residues. Trimming took 2 bases from V and 3 from J; bases not matched to a gene: 7. Germline CDR1 is MNHEY and CDR2 is SMNVEV (reference sequence). The CDR3, as DNA: TGTGCCAGCAGTTTAATGGGCGGGGGAAACTACGAGCAGTACTTC. Protein sequence: CASSLMGGGNYEQYF.

This clonotype has ten or more counts. This rearrangement joins TRBV20-1 to TRBJ2-5; 9 bases line up with TRBD2. With V trimmed by 6 bases and J by 4 bases, 3 bases remained unmatched. The CDR3 length is 12 residues. Germline V gene sequence: CDR1 DFQATT, CDR2 SNEGSKA (reference sequence). In DNA form, the CDR3 reads TGCAGTGCCGAAGCGGGGGGAGAGACCCAGTACTTC. Protein: CSAEAGGETQYF.

This clonotype was counted between two and nine times. The V gene is TRBV6-5, the J gene TRBJ1-1; possibly TRBD1 for D (5 bases). This CDR3 has 14 amino acids. Between the trimmed V and J ends, which lost 2 bases and 6 bases, there was a span of 13 bases. CDR1 is MNHEY and CDR2 is SVGAGI in the germline V gene. In DNA, the CDR3 is TGTGCCAGCAGTTACCGTAGGGGAGAGGCTGAAGCTTTCTTT. The encoded protein is CASSYRRGEAEAFF.

This clonotype came up many times. J is TRBJ1-1 and V is TRBV27, with D perhaps matching TRBD1 (5 bases). The CDR3 sequence is 15 residues long. CDR1 MNHEY and CDR2 SMNVEV come from the germline V gene (reference sequence). The V and J ends lost 0 bases and 4 bases respectively, with 12 bases between them. CDR3 sequence: CASSLSGGAGTEAFF. CDR3 DNA sequence: TGTGCCAGCAGTTTATCTGGAGGGGCAGGCACTGAAGCTTTCTTT.

This clonotype showed up many times. The V gene is TRBV12-3 or TRBV12-4, the J gene TRBJ2-5; 10 positions agree with TRBD1. Trimming took 6 bases from V and 3 from J; bases not matched to a gene: 7. The CDR3 runs to 15 residues. The DNA for the CDR3 is TGTGCCAGCAGCTTTGGGACAGGGGCCAAAGAGACCCAGTACTTC. Translated: CASSFGTGAKETQYF.

This clonotype has a count of ten or more. J is TRBJ1-2 and V is TRBV6-5, with 10 bases aligning to TRBD1. V was pared by 5 bases and J by 4 bases, with 4 bases of the junction left unmatched. Germline V CDR1 and CDR2: MNHEY, SVGAGI. The CDR3 has 14 residues. CDR3 in amino acids: CASSGDRGTYGYTF. The CDR3 region has the DNA TGTGCCAGCAGTGGGGACAGGGGAACCTATGGCTACACCTTC.

This clonotype occurred once. One base away lies a much larger clone, so this may be a sequencing read error. The chain links TRBV7-9 to TRBJ2-1; D ambiguous. This CDR3 is 16 amino acids long. Germline assignment: CDR1 SEHNR and CDR2 FQNEAQ (reference sequence). In DNA, the CDR3 is TGTGCCAGCAGCTCCGAAAAGCGTCTCTCCCACAATGAGCAGTTCTTC. It translates to CASSSEKRLSHNEQFF. The variable domain in full, completed from reference TRBV7-9 and TRBJ2-1, reads DTGVSQNPRHKITKRGQNVTFRCDPISEHNRLYWYRQTLGQGPEFLTYFQNEAQLEKSRLLSDRFSAERPKGSFSTLEIQRTEQGDSAMYLCASSSEKRLSHNEQFFGPGTRLTVL.

There are many counts of this clonotype. The chain has TRBV20-1 and TRBJ2-1, with 7 bases fitting TRBD1. Germline CDR1 DFQATT, CDR2 SNEGSKA (reference sequence). CDR3 size: 13 residues. The CDR3 here is CSSYGQADNEQFF. The CDR3 bases are TGCAGCTCTTATGGACAGGCGGACAATGAGCAGTTCTTC.

A word on this clonotype: At one boundary the junction diverges from the germline segment, which might be a read error. The V gene is TRBV4-1, the J gene TRBJ2-2; no clear D gene. Germline V gene lookup returns CDR1 MGHRA and CDR2 YSYEKL. The CDR3 spans 11 residues. DNA of the CDR3: TGCACCAGCACCCAAACCGGGGAGCTGTTTTTT. This encodes CTSTQTGELFF.